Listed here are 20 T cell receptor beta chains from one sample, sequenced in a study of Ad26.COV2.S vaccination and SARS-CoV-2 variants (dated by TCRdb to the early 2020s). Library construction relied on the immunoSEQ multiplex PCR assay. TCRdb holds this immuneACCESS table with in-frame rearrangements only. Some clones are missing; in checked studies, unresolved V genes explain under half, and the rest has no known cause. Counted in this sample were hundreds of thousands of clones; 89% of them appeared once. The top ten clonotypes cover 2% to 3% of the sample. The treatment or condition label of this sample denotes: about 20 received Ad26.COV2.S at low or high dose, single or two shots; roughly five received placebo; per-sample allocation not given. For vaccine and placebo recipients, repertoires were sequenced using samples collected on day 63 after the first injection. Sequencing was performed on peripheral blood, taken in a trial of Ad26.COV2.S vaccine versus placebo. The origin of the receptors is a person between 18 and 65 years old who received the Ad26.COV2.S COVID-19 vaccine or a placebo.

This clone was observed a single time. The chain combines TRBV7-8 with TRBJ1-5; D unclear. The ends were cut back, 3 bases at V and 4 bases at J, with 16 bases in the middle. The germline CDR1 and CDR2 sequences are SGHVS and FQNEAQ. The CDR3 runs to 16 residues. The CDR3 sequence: CASSFLRGRNNQPQHF. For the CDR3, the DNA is TGTGCCAGCAGCTTTCTCAGAGGGCGGAATAATCAGCCCCAGCATTTT.

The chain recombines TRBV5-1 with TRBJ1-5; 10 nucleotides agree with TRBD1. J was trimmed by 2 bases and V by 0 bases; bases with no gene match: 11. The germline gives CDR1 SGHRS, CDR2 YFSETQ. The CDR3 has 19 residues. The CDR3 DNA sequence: TGCGCCAGCAGCTTGGCCAAGGGGACAGGGGATAGGTGCAATCAGCCCCAGCATTTT. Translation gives CASSLAKGTGDRCNQPQHF.

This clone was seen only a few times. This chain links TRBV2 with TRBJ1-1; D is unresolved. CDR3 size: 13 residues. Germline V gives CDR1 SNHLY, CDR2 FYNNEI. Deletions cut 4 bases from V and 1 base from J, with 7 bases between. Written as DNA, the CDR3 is TGTGCCAGCAGTGGTGATGGGAACACTGAAGCTTTCTTT. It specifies CASSGDGNTEAFF.

The CDR3 sequence: CASSFPMIANEAFF. The CDR3 DNA sequence: TGTGCCAGCAGTTTCCCCATGATAGCTAATGAAGCTTTCTTT. The chain couples TRBV6-6 to TRBJ1-1; no firm D call. Per germline, CDR1 MNHNY and CDR2 SVGAGI (reference sequence). Trimming shortened V by 4 bases and J by 7 bases, and 16 bases separated the two germline ends. The CDR3 runs to 14 residues.

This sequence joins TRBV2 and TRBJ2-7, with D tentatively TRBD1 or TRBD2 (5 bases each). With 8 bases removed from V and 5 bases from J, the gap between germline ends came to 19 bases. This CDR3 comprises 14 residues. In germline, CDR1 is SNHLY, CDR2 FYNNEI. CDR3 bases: TGTGCCAGCCAGACGTTCTTCGGGGACCACGAGCAGTACTTC. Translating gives CASQTFFGDHEQYF.

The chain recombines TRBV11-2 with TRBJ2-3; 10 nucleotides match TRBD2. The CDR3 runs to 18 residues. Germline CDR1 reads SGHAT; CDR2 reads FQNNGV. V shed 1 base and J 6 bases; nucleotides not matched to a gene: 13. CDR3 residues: CASSLGLAGENWRDTQYF. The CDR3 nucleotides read TGTGCCAGCAGCTTAGGGCTAGCGGGAGAGAATTGGAGGGATACGCAGTATTTT. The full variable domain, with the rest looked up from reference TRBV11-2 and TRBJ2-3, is EAGVAQSPRYKIIEKRQSVAFWCNPISGHATLYWYQQILGQGPKLLIQFQNNGVVDDSQLPKDRFSAERLKGVDSTLKIQPAKLEDSAVYLCASSLGLAGENWRDTQYFGPGTRLTVL.

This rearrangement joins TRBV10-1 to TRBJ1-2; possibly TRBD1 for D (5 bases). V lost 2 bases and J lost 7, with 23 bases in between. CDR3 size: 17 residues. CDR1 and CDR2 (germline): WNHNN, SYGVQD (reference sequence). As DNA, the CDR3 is TGCGCCAGCAGTGAGAGGGGTATAGCGGGTTTTCCCCCTGGCTACACCTTC. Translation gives CASSERGIAGFPPGYTF.

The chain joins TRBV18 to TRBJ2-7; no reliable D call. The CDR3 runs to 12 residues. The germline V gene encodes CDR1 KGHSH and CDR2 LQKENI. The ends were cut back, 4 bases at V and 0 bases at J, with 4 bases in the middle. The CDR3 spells CASSQSSYEQYV. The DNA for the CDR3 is TGTGCCAGCTCACAAAGCTCCTACGAGCAGTACGTC.

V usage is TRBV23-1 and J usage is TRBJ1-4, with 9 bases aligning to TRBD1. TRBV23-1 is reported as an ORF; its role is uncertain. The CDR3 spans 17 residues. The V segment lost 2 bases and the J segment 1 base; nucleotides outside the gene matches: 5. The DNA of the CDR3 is TGCGCCAGCAGTCAACCGGGACAGGGCGGAACTAATGAAAAACTGTTTTTT. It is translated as CASSQPGQGGTNEKLFF.

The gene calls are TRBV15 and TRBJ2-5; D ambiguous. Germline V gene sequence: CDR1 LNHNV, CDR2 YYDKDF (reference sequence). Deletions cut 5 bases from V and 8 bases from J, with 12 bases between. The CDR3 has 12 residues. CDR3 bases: TGTGCCACCAGCGGCCCGAGAGGCACCCAGTACTTC. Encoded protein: CATSGPRGTQYF.

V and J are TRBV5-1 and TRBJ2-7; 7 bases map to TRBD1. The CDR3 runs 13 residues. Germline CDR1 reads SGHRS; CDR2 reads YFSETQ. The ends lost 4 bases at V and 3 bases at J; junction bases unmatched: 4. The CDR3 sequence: CASSQGVNYEQYF. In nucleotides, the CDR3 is TGCGCCAGCAGCCAGGGGGTAAACTACGAGCAGTACTTC.

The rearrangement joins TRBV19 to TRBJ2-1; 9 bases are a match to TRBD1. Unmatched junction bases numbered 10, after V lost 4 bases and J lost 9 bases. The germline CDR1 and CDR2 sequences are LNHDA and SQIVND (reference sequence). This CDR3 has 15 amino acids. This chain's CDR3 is CASSTPGTGWTEQFF. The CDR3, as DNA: TGTGCCAGTAGTACTCCCGGGACAGGGTGGACTGAGCAGTTCTTC.

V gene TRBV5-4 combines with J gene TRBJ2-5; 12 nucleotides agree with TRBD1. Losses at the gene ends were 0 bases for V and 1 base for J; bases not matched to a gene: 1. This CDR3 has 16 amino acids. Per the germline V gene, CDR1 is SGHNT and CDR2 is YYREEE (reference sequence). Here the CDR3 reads CASSLGDRGPQETQYF. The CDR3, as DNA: TGTGCCAGCAGCTTGGGGGACAGGGGGCCCCAAGAGACCCAGTACTTC.

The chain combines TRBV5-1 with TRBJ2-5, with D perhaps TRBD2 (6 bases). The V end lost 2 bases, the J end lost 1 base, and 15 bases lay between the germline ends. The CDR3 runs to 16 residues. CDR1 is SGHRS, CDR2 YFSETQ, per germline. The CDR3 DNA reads TGCGCCAGCAGCTTCGGCCCTAGCGCGGTCCAAGAGACCCAGTACTTC. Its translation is CASSFGPSAVQETQYF.

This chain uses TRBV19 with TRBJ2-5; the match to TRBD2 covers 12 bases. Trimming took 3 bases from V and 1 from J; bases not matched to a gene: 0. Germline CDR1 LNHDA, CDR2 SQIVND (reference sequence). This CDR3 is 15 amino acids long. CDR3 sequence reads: CASSMTSGSQETQYF. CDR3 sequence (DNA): TGTGCCAGTAGTATGACTAGCGGGAGCCAAGAGACCCAGTACTTC.

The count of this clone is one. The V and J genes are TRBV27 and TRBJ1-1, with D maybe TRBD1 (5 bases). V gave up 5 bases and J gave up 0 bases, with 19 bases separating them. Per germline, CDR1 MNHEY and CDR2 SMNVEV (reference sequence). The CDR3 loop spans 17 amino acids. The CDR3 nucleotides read TGTGCCAGCAGTAGAGCCCTGCGGGGCGGGATGAACACTGAAGCTTTCTTT. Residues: CASSRALRGGMNTEAFF.

CDR3 in amino acids: CASSLGDAYETQYF. CDR3 nucleotides: TGTGCCAGCAGCTTGGGGGACGCTTACGAGACCCAGTACTTC. The gene calls are TRBV5-8 and TRBJ2-5; the D gene could be TRBD1 or TRBD2 (5 bases each). Looked up from germline, CDR1 is SGHTS and CDR2 is YDEGEE. CDR3 length: 14 amino acids. Trimming removed 0 bases from V and 5 bases from J, with 11 bases in between.

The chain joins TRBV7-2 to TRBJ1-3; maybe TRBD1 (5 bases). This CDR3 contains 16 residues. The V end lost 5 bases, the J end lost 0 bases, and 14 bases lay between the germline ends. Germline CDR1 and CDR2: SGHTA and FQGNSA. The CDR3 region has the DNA TGTGCCAGCAGCCCGGGACCGATCGACTCTGGAAACACCATATATTTT. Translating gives CASSPGPIDSGNTIYF.

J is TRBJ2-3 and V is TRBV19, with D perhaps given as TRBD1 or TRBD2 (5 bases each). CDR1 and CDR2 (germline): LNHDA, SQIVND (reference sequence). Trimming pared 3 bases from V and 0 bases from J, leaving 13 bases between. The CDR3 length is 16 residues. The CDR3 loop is CASSIHGGESTDTQYF. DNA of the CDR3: TGTGCCAGTAGTATCCATGGGGGAGAGAGCACAGATACGCAGTATTTT.

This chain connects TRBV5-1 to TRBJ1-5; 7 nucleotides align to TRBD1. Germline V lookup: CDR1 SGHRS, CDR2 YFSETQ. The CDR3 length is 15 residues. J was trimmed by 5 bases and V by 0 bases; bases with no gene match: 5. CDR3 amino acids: CASSLAGTEYQPQHF. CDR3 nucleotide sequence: TGCGCCAGCAGCTTGGCCGGGACAGAATATCAGCCCCAGCATTTT.